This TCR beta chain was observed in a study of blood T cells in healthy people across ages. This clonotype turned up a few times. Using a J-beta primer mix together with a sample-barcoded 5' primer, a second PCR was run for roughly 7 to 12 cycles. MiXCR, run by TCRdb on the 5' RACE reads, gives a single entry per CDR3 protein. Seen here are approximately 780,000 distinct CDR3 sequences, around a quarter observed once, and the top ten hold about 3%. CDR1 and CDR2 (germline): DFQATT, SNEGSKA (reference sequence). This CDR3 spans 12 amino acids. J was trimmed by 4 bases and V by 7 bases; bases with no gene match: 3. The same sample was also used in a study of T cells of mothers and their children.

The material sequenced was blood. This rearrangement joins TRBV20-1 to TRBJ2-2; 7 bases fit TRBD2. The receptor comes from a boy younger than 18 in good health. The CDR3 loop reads CSVTGGTGELFF. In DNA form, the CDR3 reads TGCAGTGTCACGGGGGGCACCGGGGAGCTGTTTTTT.